The 8 T cell receptor beta chains given below trace back to one sample, sequenced in a study of cytomegalovirus exposure and HLA in healthy donors. 60 Vbeta and 13 Jbeta primers were used in PCR. Using immunoSEQ multiplex PCR, the repertoire was profiled, and TCRdb retains in-frame clones only, with some absent. The sample consists of some 130,000 clones, 78% of them appearing once. The sample was PBMCs. These receptors originate from a woman in her 30s in good health and CMV-seropositive.

The J gene is TRBJ1-2, the V gene TRBV28; TRBD1 agrees at 8 bases. The CDR3 runs 13 residues. After removal of 7 bases from V and 4 bases from J, the junction contained 5 bases not matched to a gene. The V gene's germline CDR1 is MDHEN and CDR2 SYDVKM. DNA for the CDR3: TGTGCCAGCATAGTAGGGACAGGCTATGGCTACACCTTC. The encoded protein is CASIVGTGYGYTF.

In nucleotides, the CDR3 is TGCGCCAGCAACAGGGGGGAGAGCGAAGAGACCCAGTACTTC. Protein sequence: CASNRGESEETQYF. V usage is TRBV5-1 and J usage is TRBJ2-5; 8 bases are shared with TRBD1. V shed 6 bases, J shed 3 bases, and the junction held 7 bases outside the gene matches. The CDR3 extends over 14 amino acids. The germline V gene has CDR1 SGHRS and CDR2 YFSETQ.

The genes are TRBV27 and TRBJ2-2; D perhaps matches TRBD1 (6 bases). The V end lost 6 bases, the J end lost 5 bases, and 13 bases lay between the germline ends. CDR3 length: 14 amino acids. The germline V gene encodes CDR1 MNHEY and CDR2 SMNVEV (reference sequence). The CDR3 DNA sequence: TGTGCCAGCAGCCGACAGGTTAGGACCGGGGAGCTGTTTTTT. It specifies CASSRQVRTGELFF.

This clone was observed a handful of times. This rearrangement joins TRBV27 to TRBJ2-7, with 8 nucleotides matching TRBD1. The CDR3 covers 15 residues. Germline-derived CDR1 and CDR2 are MNHEY and SMNVEV (reference sequence). V lost 6 bases, J lost 3 bases, and 10 bases stayed unmatched. The CDR3: CASSAHRQGSYEQYF. The CDR3 DNA sequence: TGTGCCAGCAGCGCTCATCGACAGGGGAGCTACGAGCAGTACTTC.

The V call is TRBV19, the J call TRBJ2-7; TRBD1 matches 8 bases. J gave up 6 bases and V 8 bases, and 3 bases lay outside the gene matches. Germline V gives CDR1 LNHDA, CDR2 SQIVND (reference sequence). The CDR3 has 11 residues. CDR3: CASSRGREQYF. As DNA, the CDR3 is TGTGCCAGTTCCAGGGGGCGCGAGCAGTACTTC.

The chain couples TRBV5-1 to TRBJ2-3; TRBD2 aligns across 9 bases. CDR3 length: 16 residues. Per the germline V gene, CDR1 is SGHRS and CDR2 is YFSETQ. Trimming at V came to 0 bases and at J to 5 bases, leaving 7 bases not matched to a gene. The DNA for the CDR3 is TGCGCCAGCAGCTTGGTTGCGGGGGGGCTGGTAGATACGCAGTATTTT. Its protein product is CASSLVAGGLVDTQYF.

The CDR3 bases are TGTGCCTGGAGTCCCTTCGGGGGGCTAGGGGGCTACACCTTC. This sequence encodes CAWSPFGGLGGYTF. V and J are TRBV30 and TRBJ1-2, with a tentative D call TRBD1 (6 bases). Looked up from germline, CDR1 is GTSNPN and CDR2 is SVGIG (reference sequence). Trimming shortened V by 2 bases and J by 8 bases, and 18 bases separated the two germline ends. This CDR3 is built from 14 residues.

J is TRBJ2-5 and V is TRBV2; 9 nucleotides align to TRBD1. Germline trimming cut 2 bases from V and 2 bases from J; bases unmatched to any gene: 12. CDR1 and CDR2 from the germline V gene are SNHLY and FYNNEI. CDR3 length: 18 amino acids. CDR3 region: CASSEFPGQGDLQETQYF. The CDR3 nucleotides read TGTGCCAGCAGTGAATTTCCGGGACAGGGCGACCTACAAGAGACCCAGTACTTC.